This T cell receptor (beta chain) appears in the sequencing data of a study of control samples from healthy donors and cancer patients. Assay used: immunoSEQ multiplex PCR; TCRdb lists only in-frame clones, some missing. The repertoire holds 75,000 to 100,000 clones, with 92% as singletons. V shed 0 bases and J shed 0 bases, with 9 bases lying between them. Germline CDR1 is MNHNS and CDR2 is SASEGT. This CDR3 has 16 residues. This clonotype was obtained from a human donor in good health. The donor label of this sample is uncertain. The sequenced sample was blood. This chain links TRBV6-1 with TRBJ2-1; no reliable D call. Written as DNA, the CDR3 is TGTGCCAGCAGTGAAGCGCAGGTTTTCTCCTACAATGAGCAGTTCTTC. Translation gives CASSEAQVFSYNEQFF.